Here is one T cell receptor beta chain with its context. The antigen remains unidentified. The length of the CDR3 is 16 residues. J was trimmed by 6 bases and V by 0 bases; bases with no gene match: 11. CDR1 and CDR2 from the germline V gene are DFQATT and SNEGSKA (reference sequence). These data come from a study of T-cell reconstitution after alpha-beta-depleted transplantation in children. Study results and limitations: It was surviving recipient T cells and thymic progenitors that gave some patients high TCRbeta diversity at day 60. Several hundred rapidly expanded clones from non-depleted graft cells reportedly supplied alpha-beta T cells about two months post-transplant.

During its preparation, the TCRbeta library received unique molecular identifiers. From the PCR reads, TCRdb called clonotypes with MiXCR, one entry per CDR3 protein. The sample shows roughly 340,000 distinct CDR3 sequences, roughly 17% of them seen only once. The sequenced sample was PBMCs, mostly from graft donor cells, obtained 360 days after TCRalphabeta/CD19-depleted stem cell transplant. The V and J genes are TRBV20-1 and TRBJ2-1; 7 bases are shared with TRBD2. The clonotype was recovered from a male patient aged 2-15 years who had a stem cell transplant for acute lymphoblastic leukemia, so the T cells may come from the graft donor. The CDR3 loop is CSARDLASGILNEQFF. The CDR3 region has the DNA TGCAGTGCTAGAGATTTGGCTAGCGGAATACTCAATGAGCAGTTCTTC.